What follows is one T cell receptor beta chain and its context. This receptor's antigen is unknown. No clone much larger than this one lies a single base away; base qualities are absent. The data are from a study of control samples from healthy donors and cancer patients (dated by TCRdb to between 2020 and 2021). From the germline V gene, CDR1 is SGHTA and CDR2 is FQGNSA. From the cysteine up to the phenylalanine, the CDR3 has a length of 17 residues. CDR3 DNA is the only sequence kept; it has 51 bases, read in frame from the first base. V was cut back by 1 base and J by 7 bases, leaving a gap of 20 bases between them. Receptors were amplified or captured by the immunoSEQ multiplex PCR assay. The table was pulled from immuneACCESS by TCRdb, which kept in-frame rearrangements only. Such tables lose some clones; where checked, under half of the loss comes from unresolved V genes, and the rest has no known cause. This sample comprises some 140,000 clones, approximately 96% of them detected only once. 4.5% to 6% of the sample is held by the ten biggest clonotypes.

The sample comprised blood. The sequence is built from TRBV7-2 and TRBJ2-1; the D gene is perhaps TRBD2, from 7 matching bases. The TCR comes from a man in his forties in good health. In nucleotides, the sequence is TGTGCCAGCAGCTTAGGATTCGACCGGGGGGCGAGAAATGAGCAGTTCTTC. Translation gives CASSLGFDRGARNEQFF.